This TCR gamma chain originates from a study of gamma-delta T cells after stem cell transplantation. Germline V gene lookup returns CDR1 GITISATS and CDR2 ISYDGTV (reference sequence). The CDR3 covers 14 residues. Trimming cost V 2 bases and J 0 bases; bases outside gene matches: 4. TCRdb redid clone calling on the RT-PCR reads using CATT. Here the sample spans over 1,500 gamma-chain clones, less than 3.5% being singletons. Relative to its sample, this clone is medium-sized (0.01 to 0.1%). V gene TRGV9 combines with J gene TRGJ1 or TRGJ2. The TCR originated in a human donor. It is not recorded whose cells these are; they may come from a transplant donor. The sample was gamma-delta T cells. CDR3 sequence: CALWEAENYYKKLF. In nucleotides, the CDR3 is TGTGCCTTGTGGGAGGCCGAGAATTATTATAAGAAACTCTTT.